Listed here is a single TCR beta chain. The antigen is not known. The CDR3 contains 16 residues. The V and J ends lost 2 bases and 1 base respectively, with 14 bases between them. From germline, CDR1 is SGHTA and CDR2 FQGTGA. Sequencing used immunoSEQ v3.0 at survey level. Measured with immunoSEQ multiplex PCR; TCRdb has only the in-frame clones, and not every one. The data show under 25,000 clones, 76% seen once. The data were obtained in a study of long-term antiretroviral therapy in people with HIV. Overall study findings and caveats: Compared with controls, HIV repertoires showed narrower CDR3 length ranges. ART adherence was not documented, and neither viral resistance nor therapy changes had any data. Whichever time point was examined, clones expanded before ART dominated the repertoire.

This clonotype originated in a man younger than 35 with HIV. Sequencing was performed on unsorted PBMCs, taken 0.5 years before starting antiretroviral therapy. The V and J genes are TRBV7-3 and TRBJ1-1, with no clear D. CDR3 coding DNA: TGTGCCAGCAGCTTACTAGTTAAGGTACCGAACACTGAAGCTTTCTTT. Protein product: CASSLLVKVPNTEAFF.